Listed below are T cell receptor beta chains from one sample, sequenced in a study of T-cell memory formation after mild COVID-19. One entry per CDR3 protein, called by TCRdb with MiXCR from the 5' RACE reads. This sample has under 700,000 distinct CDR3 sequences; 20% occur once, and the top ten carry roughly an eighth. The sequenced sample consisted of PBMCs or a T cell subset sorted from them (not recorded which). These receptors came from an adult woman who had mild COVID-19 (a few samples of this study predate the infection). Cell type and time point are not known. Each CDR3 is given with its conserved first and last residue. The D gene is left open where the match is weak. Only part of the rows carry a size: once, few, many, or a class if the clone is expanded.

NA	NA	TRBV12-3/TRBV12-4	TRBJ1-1	TGTGCCAGCAGTTTTAGGCTCCGGGACTACCTTCCCAACACTGAAGCTTTCTTT	CASSFRLRDYLPNTEAFF
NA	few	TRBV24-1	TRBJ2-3	TGTGCCACCAGTGGCCTCAATTCTCCAGATACGCAGTATTTT	CATSGLNSPDTQYF
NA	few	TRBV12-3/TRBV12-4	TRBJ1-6	TGTGCCAGCAGTTTAATGGGTGGGAATTCACCCCTCCACTTT	CASSLMGGNSPLHF
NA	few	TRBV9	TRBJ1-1	TGTGCCAGCAGCGTAGAACACCAGAACACTGAAGCTTTCTTT	CASSVEHQNTEAFF
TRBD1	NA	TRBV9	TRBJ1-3	TGTGCCAGCAGCGAGACAGGGGCCTACTCTGGAAACACCATATATTTT	CASSETGAYSGNTIYF
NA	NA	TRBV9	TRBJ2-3	TGTGCCAGCGGCTCGAACGCCGGGGGCAGCACAGATACGCAGTATTTT	CASGSNAGGSTDTQYF
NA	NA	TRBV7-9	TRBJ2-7	TGTGCCAGCAGCTTCCGGGACACATCTTGGGAGCAGTACTTC	CASSFRDTSWEQYF
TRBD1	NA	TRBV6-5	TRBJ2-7	TGTGCCAGCAGTCGGACAGGCCTATCCTACGAGCAGTACTTC	CASSRTGLSYEQYF
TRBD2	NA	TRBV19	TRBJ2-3	TGTGCCAGTAGTATGTTTGCGGGAGGGACAGATACGCAGTATTTT	CASSMFAGGTDTQYF
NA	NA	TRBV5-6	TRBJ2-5	TGTGCCAGCAGCGGGGGTACCGAGGGGTACCAAGAGACCCAGTACTTC	CASSGGTEGYQETQYF
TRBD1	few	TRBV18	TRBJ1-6	TGTGCCAGCTCACCATCAGGGGGAAGATCACCCCTCCACTTT	CASSPSGGRSPLHF
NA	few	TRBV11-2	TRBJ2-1	TGTGCCAGCAGCTTCTCAGGCTATTACAATGAGCAGTTCTTC	CASSFSGYYNEQFF
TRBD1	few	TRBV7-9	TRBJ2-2	TGTGCCAGCAGCACGACAGGGGGCCAGCGTCCTGGGGAGCTGTTTTTT	CASSTTGGQRPGELFF
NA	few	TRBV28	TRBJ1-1	TGTGCCAGCAGTTCGTCAGCCAGGCATGGGGTTGAAGCTTTCTTT	CASSSSARHGVEAFF
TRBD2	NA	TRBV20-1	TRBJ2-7	TGCAGTGCTCACCGCGGTAGCGGGAGACATTACGAGCAGTACTTC	CSAHRGSGRHYEQYF
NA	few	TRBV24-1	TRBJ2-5	TGTGCCACCAGTGATGGAAGGAAGGTTTGGGAAGAGACCCAGTACTTC	CATSDGRKVWEETQYF
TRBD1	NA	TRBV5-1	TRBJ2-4	TGCGCCAGCAGCCTGACAGGGGTATCCAAAAACATTCAGTACTTC	CASSLTGVSKNIQYF
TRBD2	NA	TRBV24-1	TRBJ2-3	TGTGCCACCAGTGCCACGCTAGCGGGAAACACAGATACGCAGTATTTT	CATSATLAGNTDTQYF
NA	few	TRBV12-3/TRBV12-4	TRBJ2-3	TGTGCCAGCAGGGTAGCGGCAGATACGCAGTATTTT	CASRVAADTQYF
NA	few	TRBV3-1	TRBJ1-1	TGTGCCAGCAGCCAGTCTGGGGCCACTGAAGCTTTCTTT	CASSQSGATEAFF
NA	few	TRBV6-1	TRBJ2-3	TGTGCCAGCAGTGCCGGACCCACCGATACGCAGTATTTT	CASSAGPTDTQYF
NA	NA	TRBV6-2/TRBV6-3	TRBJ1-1	TGTGCCAGCAGGAACAGGGCGGCCACTGAAGCTTTCTTT	CASRNRAATEAFF
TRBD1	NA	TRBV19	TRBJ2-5	TGTGCCAGTAGTATGGGGACAGGAGGGGTACAGACCCAGTACTTC	CASSMGTGGVQTQYF
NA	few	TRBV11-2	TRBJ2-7	TGTGCCAGCAGCTTAGGGGCTTTCGCCCCCGACTTC	CASSLGAFAPDF
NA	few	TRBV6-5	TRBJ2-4	TGTGCCAGCAGTCCAGGGACGGGGGCCAAAAACATTCAGTACTTC	CASSPGTGAKNIQYF
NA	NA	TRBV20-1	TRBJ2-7	TGCAGTGCTAGGGGCCAGCCGGACTACGAGCAGTACTTC	CSARGQPDYEQYF
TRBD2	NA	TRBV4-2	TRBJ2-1	TGTGCCAGCAGCCGAGACTCGGGACTAGCGAGGTACAATGAGCAGTTCTTC	CASSRDSGLARYNEQFF
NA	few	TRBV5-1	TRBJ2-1	TGCGCCAGCAGCACCTCCCCCCGGAGCTCCTACAATGAGCAGTTCTTC	CASSTSPRSSYNEQFF
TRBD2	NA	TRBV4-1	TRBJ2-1	TGCGCCAGCAGCCAAGAGCCTAGCGGCACCTACAATGAGCAGTTCTTC	CASSQEPSGTYNEQFF
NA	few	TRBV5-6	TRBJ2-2	TGTGCCAGCAGCCGGCCGGAGGGAGCGGACACCGGGGAGCTGTTTTTT	CASSRPEGADTGELFF
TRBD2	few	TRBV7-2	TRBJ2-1	TGTGCCAGCAACCATGGCGGGAGGTACAATGAGCAGTTCTTC	CASNHGGRYNEQFF
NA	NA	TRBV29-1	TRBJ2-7	TGCAGCGCGGGGACCCCCCGTTCCTACGAGCAGTACTTC	CSAGTPRSYEQYF
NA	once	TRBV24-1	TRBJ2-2	TGTGCCACCGCTCGGGGTCCCGCCGGGGAGCTGTTTTTT	CATARGPAGELFF
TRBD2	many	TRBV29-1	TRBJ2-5	TGCAGCGGGACTAGCGGGGCCTCTCAGTACTTC	CSGTSGASQYF
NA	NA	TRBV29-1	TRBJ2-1	TGCAGCGTTGAAGTTGTGTTTGATGAGCAGTTCTTC	CSVEVVFDEQFF
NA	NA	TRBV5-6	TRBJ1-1	TGTGCCAGCAGCTTTTTTTCGGGGGTCACTGAAGCTTTCTTT	CASSFFSGVTEAFF
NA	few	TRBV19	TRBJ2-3	TGTGCCAGTAGCATATCTCCCCAGCGGACAACAGATACGCAGTATTTT	CASSISPQRTTDTQYF